A single sample is the source of the 13 T cell receptor beta chains below, sequenced in a study of shared clonotypes between healthy human individuals. Sequencing was performed with immunoSEQ multiplex PCR; in TCRdb, only in-frame clones are kept and a portion is missing. The sample has around 940,000 clones, roughly 72% seen once. The source material was memory CD4+ T cells sorted from blood. Subset of the sample: CD45RA-negative fraction. The receptor set was obtained from a young man in good health.

On this clone itself: An end of the junction does not agree with germline; a read error may underlie this. The rearrangement links TRBV7-7 to TRBJ2-2; tentative D call: TRBD2 (5 bases). The CDR3 covers 16 residues. Germline V gives CDR1 SSHAT, CDR2 FNYEAQ (reference sequence). CDR3 amino acids: CASSLARAENTGELFF. The CDR3 DNA reads as TGTGCTAGCAGCTTAGCGCGGGCGGAGAACACCGGGGAGCTGTTTTTT.

J is TRBJ2-1 and V is TRBV30, with 11 bases that match TRBD2. The CDR3 runs 20 residues. The germline CDR1 and CDR2 sequences are GTSNPN and SVGIG (reference sequence). J gave up 1 base and V 0 bases, and 14 bases lay outside the gene matches. The CDR3 nucleotides are TGTGCCTGGAGTGTACCAGGAGGGTCAGCTAGCGGGAGGTCCTACAATGAGCAGTTCTTC. Translating gives CAWSVPGGSASGRSYNEQFF.

The rearrangement links TRBV5-1 to TRBJ1-4; D gene unclear. The CDR3 loop spans 17 amino acids. V gave up 0 bases and J gave up 0 bases, with 12 bases separating them. Germline assignment: CDR1 SGHRS and CDR2 YFSETQ. The CDR3 is CASSLDRPTATNEKLFF. The CDR3 region has the DNA TGCGCCAGCAGCTTGGACAGACCCACAGCAACTAATGAAAAACTGTTTTTT.

This clone is a singleton in its sample. At the DNA level, this CDR3 is encoded by other sequences in the same sample as well. For the CDR3, the DNA is TGCGCCAGCAGCTTGCCCGGCAATGAGCAGTTCTTC. Translating it yields CASSLPGNEQFF. This chain links TRBV5-1 with TRBJ2-1; D remains ambiguous. This CDR3 contains 12 residues. The germline V and J ends were trimmed by 1 base and 6 bases, with 5 bases remaining between them. CDR1 and CDR2 from the germline V gene are SGHRS and YFSETQ.

This chain uses TRBV6-1 with TRBJ1-5, with D possibly matching TRBD1 (5 bases). Per germline, CDR1 MNHNS and CDR2 SASEGT. The CDR3 is 15 residues long. V was trimmed by 3 bases and J by 0 bases, leaving 9 bases between them. In DNA form, the CDR3 reads TGTGCCAGCAGTGATTCAGGGCATAGCAATCAGCCCCAGCATTTT. It codes for CASSDSGHSNQPQHF.

The J gene is TRBJ1-6, the V gene TRBV10-3, with 8 bases identical to TRBD1. The CDR3 spans 14 residues. From germline, CDR1 is ENHRY and CDR2 SYGVKD. J lost 9 bases, V lost 8 bases, and 9 bases had no gene match. The CDR3 DNA is TGTGCCATCTCGCCGGACAGGGATGTTTCACCCCTCCACTTT. It yields the protein CAISPDRDVSPLHF.

The gene calls are TRBV7-8 and TRBJ2-7, with D uncertain. Trimming stripped 2 bases from V and 2 bases from J, with 10 bases between. The CDR3 has 14 residues. Germline CDR1 is SGHVS and CDR2 is FQNEAQ. The CDR3 nucleotides are TGTGCCAGCAGCTTATTGGCTCTCCCCTACGAGCAGTACTTC. Amino acids: CASSLLALPYEQYF.

This clone came up a few times. In nucleotides, the CDR3 is TGCGCCAGCAGTGATTGGGACAGCCAAGAGACCCAGTACTTC. It is translated as CASSDWDSQETQYF. The chain combines TRBV10-1 with TRBJ2-5, with 7 bases lining up with TRBD1. This CDR3 comprises 14 residues. With 3 bases clipped from V and 1 base from J, the junction kept 2 bases outside the gene matches. In germline, CDR1 is WNHNN, CDR2 SYGVQD (reference sequence).

CDR3 nucleotides: TGTGCCAGCAGTTCCAACTATGGCTACACCTTC. This gives the protein CASSSNYGYTF. The chain employs TRBV6-5 and TRBJ1-2; D call uncertain. CDR3 length: 11 residues. Germline-derived CDR1 and CDR2 are MNHEY and SVGAGI. V lost 4 bases and J lost 2, with 2 bases in between.

This CDR3 reads CASSYIRNYGYTF. CDR3 coding DNA: TGTGCCAGCAGTTACATACGGAACTATGGCTACACCTTC. The chain joins TRBV6-5 to TRBJ1-2, with D hard to call. Germline CDR1 is MNHEY and CDR2 is SVGAGI. This CDR3 is 13 amino acids long. Trimming stripped 2 bases from V and 2 bases from J, with 6 bases between.

The rearrangement uses TRBV5-6 and TRBJ2-3; 9 positions match TRBD2. Germline CDR1 reads SGHDT; CDR2 reads YYEEEE. Trimming at V came to 4 bases and at J to 4 bases, leaving 19 bases not matched to a gene. The CDR3 extends over 19 amino acids. Written as DNA, the CDR3 is TGTGCCAGCAGCCCCGGTTTGATGATGCGGGGGGGTAGAGCAGATACGCAGTATTTT. This translates into CASSPGLMMRGGRADTQYF.

The V call is TRBV5-1, the J call TRBJ1-6; the D is unclear. This CDR3 is built from 15 residues. The ends were cut back, 4 bases at V and 1 base at J, with 9 bases in the middle. Germline CDR1 SGHRS, CDR2 YFSETQ. CDR3 DNA: TGCGCCAGCAGCGTCGAGGGATCCTATAATTCACCCCTCCACTTT. The encoded protein is CASSVEGSYNSPLHF.

Concerning this clone itself: A much larger clone differs by one base, so this may be a read error. Other nucleotide sequences in the sample specify the same CDR3. The chain is built from TRBV11-2 and TRBJ1-4; 7 nucleotides match TRBD1. This CDR3 region has 13 residues. CDR1 and CDR2 (germline): SGHAT, FQNNGV. Here the CDR3 DNA reads TGTGCTAGCAGCATGTCGACAGGGGAAAAACTGTTTTTT. Translating it yields CASSMSTGEKLFF. Full variable domain (rest looked up from reference TRBV11-2 and TRBJ1-4): EAGVAQSPRYKIIEKRQSVAFWCNPISGHATLYWYQQILGQGPKLLIQFQNNGVVDDSQLPKDRFSAERLKGVDSTLKIQPAKLEDSAVYLCASSMSTGEKLFFGSGTQLSVL.